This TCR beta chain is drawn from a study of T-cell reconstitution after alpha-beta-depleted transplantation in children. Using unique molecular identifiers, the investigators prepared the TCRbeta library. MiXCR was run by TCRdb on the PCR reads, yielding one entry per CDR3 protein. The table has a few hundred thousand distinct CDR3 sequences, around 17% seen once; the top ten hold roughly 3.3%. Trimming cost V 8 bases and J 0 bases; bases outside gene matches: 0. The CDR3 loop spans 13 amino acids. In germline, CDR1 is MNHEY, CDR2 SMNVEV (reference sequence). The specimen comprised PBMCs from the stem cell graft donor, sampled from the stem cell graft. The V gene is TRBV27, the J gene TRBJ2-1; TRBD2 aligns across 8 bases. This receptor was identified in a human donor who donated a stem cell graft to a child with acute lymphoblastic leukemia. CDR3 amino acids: CASGLASYNEQFF. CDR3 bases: TGTGCCAGCGGACTAGCCTCCTACAATGAGCAGTTCTTC.